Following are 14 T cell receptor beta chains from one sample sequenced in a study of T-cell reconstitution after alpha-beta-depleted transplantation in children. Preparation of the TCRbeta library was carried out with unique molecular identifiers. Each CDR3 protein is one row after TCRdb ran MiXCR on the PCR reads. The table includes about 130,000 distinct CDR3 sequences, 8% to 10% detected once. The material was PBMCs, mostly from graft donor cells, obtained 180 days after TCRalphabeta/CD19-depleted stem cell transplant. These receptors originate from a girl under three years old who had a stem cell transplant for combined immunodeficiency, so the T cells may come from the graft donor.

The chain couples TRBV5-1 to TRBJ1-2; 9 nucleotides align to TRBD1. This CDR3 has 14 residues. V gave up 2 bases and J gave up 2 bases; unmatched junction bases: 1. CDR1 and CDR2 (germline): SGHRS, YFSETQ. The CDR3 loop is CASSFGTGNYGYTF. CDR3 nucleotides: TGCGCCAGCAGCTTCGGGACAGGGAACTATGGCTACACCTTC. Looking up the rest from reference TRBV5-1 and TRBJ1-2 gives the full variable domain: KAGVTQTPRYLIKTRGQQVTLSCSPISGHRSVSWYQQTPGQGLQFLFEYFSETQRNKGNFPGRFSGRQFSNSRSEMNVSTLELGDSALYLCASSFGTGNYGYTFGSGTRLTVV.

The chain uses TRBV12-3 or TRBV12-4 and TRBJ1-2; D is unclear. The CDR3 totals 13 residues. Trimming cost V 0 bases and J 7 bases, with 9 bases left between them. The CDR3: CASSLAVRAGYTF. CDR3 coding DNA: TGTGCCAGCAGTTTAGCGGTGAGGGCTGGCTACACCTTC.

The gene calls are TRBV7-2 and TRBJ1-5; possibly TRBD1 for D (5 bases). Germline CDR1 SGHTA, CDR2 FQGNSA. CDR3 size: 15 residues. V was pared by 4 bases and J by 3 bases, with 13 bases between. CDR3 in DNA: TGTGCCAGCAGCTCCGGGACGGAGTTCAATCAGCCCCAGCATTTT. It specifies CASSSGTEFNQPQHF.

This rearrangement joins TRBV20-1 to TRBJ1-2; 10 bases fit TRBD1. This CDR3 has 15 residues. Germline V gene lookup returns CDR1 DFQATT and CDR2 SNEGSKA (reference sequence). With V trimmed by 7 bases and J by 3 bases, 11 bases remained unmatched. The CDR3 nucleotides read TGCAGTGGCCTCTCGGGACAGGGGCTTCACTATGGCTACACCTTC. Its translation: CSGLSGQGLHYGYTF.

The CDR3 nucleotides are TGTGCCAGCAGCGACAGGCGCAATGAGCAGTTCTTC. This sequence encodes CASSDRRNEQFF. The V call is TRBV7-2, the J call TRBJ2-1; perhaps TRBD1 as D (6 bases). CDR3 length: 12 amino acids. Trimming cost V 5 bases and J 6 bases, with 8 bases left between them. The germline V gene encodes CDR1 SGHTA and CDR2 FQGNSA.

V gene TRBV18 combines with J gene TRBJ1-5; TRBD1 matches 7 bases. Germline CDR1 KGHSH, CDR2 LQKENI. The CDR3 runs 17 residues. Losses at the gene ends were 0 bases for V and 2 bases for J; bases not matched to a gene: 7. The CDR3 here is CASSPPTGELGNQPQHF. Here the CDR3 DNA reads TGTGCCAGCTCACCACCAACAGGGGAGCTCGGCAATCAGCCCCAGCATTTT.

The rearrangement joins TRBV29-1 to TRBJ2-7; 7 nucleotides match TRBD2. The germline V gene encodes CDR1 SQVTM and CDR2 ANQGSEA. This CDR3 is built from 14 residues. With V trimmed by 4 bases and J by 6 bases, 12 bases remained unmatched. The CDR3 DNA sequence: TGCAGCGTTGCCCCGCGCGGGAGTGAAAGCGAGCAGTACTTC. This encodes CSVAPRGSESEQYF.

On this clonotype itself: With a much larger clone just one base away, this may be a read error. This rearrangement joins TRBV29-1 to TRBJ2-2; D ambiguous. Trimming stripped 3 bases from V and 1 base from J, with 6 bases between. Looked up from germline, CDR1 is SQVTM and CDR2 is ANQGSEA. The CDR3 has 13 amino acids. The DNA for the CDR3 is TGCAGCGTTGACAGACAGAACACCGGGGAGCTGTTTTTT. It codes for CSVDRQNTGELFF.

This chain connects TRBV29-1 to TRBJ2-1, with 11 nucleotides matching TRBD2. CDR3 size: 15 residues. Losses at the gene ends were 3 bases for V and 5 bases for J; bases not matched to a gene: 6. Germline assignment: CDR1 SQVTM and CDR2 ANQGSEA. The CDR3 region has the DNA TGCAGCGTTGAGGGAGGGACTAGCGGTAACAATGAGCAGTTCTTC. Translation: CSVEGGTSGNNEQFF.

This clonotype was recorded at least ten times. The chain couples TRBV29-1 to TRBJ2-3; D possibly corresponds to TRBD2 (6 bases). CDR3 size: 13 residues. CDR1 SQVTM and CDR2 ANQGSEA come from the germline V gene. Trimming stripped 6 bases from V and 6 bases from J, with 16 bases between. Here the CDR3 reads CSVPGLLYDTQYF. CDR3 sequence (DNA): TGCAGCGTCCCGGGACTTCTATACGATACGCAGTATTTT.

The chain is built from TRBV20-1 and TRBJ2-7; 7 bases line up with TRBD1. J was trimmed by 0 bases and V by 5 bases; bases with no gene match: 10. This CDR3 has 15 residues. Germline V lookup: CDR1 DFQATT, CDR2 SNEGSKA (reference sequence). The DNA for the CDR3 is TGCAGTGCTCTAACCGACAGGGTAAGCTCCTACGAGCAGTACTTC. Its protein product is CSALTDRVSSYEQYF.

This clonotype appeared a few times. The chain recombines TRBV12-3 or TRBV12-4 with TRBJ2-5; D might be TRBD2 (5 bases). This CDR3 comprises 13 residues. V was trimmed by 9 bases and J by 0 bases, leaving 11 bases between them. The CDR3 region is CARLDGYQETQYF. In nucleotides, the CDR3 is TGTGCCAGACTAGACGGGTACCAAGAGACCCAGTACTTC.

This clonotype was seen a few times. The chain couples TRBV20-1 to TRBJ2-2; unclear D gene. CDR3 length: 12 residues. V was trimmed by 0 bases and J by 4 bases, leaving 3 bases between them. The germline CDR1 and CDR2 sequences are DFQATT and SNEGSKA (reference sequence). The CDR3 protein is CSARDGTGELFF. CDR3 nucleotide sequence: TGCAGTGCTAGAGATGGCACCGGGGAGCTGTTTTTT.

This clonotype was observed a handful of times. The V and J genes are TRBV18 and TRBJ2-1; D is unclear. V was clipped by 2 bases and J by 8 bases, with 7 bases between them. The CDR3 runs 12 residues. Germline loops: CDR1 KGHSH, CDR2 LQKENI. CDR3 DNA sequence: TGTGCCAGCTCACCAAGGAATGATGAGCAGTTCTTC. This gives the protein CASSPRNDEQFF.